The clone carrying this TCR beta chain appeared once. This sample was taken from a study of shared clonotypes between healthy human individuals. The repertoire was sequenced with immunoSEQ multiplex PCR; TCRdb's copy has only in-frame clones and lacks some. The sample shows tens of thousands of clones, about 65% of them seen only once. V was clipped by 6 bases and J by 0 bases; unmatched bases: 6. Germline V gene data show CDR1 as SQVTM and CDR2 as ANQGSEA. The CDR3 spans 16 residues. The sample comprised memory CD8+ T cells sorted from blood. Indicated subset: CD45RO+ cells pooled with CCR7-negative TemRA cells. The genes are TRBV29-1 and TRBJ2-7, with 15 positions matching TRBD2. This sequence originates from a man aged 25-40 years in good health. In nucleotides, the CDR3 is TGCAGCGTCGCCGGGACTAGCGGGAGGCGCTCCTACGAGCAGTACTTC. It codes for CSVAGTSGRRSYEQYF.